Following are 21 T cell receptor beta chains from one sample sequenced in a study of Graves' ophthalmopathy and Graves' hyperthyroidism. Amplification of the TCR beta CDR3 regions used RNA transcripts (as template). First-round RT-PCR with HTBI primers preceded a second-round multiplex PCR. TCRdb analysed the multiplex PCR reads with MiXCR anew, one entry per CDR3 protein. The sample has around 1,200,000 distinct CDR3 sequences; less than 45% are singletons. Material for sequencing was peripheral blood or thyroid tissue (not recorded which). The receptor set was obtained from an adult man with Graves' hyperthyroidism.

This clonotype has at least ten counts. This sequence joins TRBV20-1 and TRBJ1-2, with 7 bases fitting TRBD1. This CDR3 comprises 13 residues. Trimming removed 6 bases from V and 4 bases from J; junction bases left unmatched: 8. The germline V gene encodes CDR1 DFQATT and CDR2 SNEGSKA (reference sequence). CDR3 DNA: TGCAGTGCCCCCCAGGGGGTGCTCTATGGCTACACCTTC. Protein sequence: CSAPQGVLYGYTF.

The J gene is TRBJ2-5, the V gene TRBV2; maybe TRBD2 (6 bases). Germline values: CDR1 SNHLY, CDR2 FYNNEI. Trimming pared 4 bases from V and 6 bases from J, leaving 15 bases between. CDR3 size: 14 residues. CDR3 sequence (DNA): TGTGCCAGCAGTGTGGGGGGTCGGGACCAGACCCAGTACTTC. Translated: CASSVGGRDQTQYF.

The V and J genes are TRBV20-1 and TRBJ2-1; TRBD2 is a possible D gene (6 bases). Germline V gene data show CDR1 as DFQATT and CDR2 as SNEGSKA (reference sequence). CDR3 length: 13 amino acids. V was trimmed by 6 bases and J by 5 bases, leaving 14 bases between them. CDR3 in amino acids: CSATMGGDNEQFF. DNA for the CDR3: TGCAGTGCGACTATGGGGGGAGACAATGAGCAGTTCTTC.

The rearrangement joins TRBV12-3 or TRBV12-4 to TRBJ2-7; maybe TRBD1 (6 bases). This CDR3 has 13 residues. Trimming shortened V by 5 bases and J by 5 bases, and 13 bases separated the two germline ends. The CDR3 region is CASSRTVIDEQYF. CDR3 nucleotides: TGTGCCAGCAGTAGGACAGTAATCGACGAGCAGTACTTC.

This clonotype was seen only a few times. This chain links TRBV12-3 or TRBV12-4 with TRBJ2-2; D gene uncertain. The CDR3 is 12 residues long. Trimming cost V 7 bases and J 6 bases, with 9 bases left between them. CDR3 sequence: CASTSFPGELFF. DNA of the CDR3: TGTGCCAGCACCTCCTTCCCCGGGGAGCTGTTTTTT.

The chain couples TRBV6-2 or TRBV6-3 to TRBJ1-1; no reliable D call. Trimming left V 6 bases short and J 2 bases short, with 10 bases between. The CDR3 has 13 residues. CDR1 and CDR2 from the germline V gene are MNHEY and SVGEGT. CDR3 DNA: TGTGCCAGCAGACAGATGGGAAACACTGAAGCTTTCTTT. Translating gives CASRQMGNTEAFF.

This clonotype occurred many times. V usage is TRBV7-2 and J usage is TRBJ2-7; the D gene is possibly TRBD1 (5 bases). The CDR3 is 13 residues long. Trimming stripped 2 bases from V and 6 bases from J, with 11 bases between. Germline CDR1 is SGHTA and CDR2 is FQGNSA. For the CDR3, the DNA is TGTGCCAGCAGCTTAAGGGGCCAGGGCGAGCAGTACTTC. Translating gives CASSLRGQGEQYF.

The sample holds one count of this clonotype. The CDR3 sequence is CSSVSGANVLTF. The CDR3 DNA follows: TGCAGCTCAGTCTCTGGGGCCAACGTCCTGACTTTC. This rearrangement joins TRBV29-1 to TRBJ2-6; D gene ambiguous. Germline V CDR1 and CDR2: SQVTM, ANQGSEA. This CDR3 has 12 residues. Trimming took off 8 bases at V and 0 bases at J, with 5 bases between the two ends. The full variable domain, its missing parts supplied by reference TRBV29-1 and TRBJ2-6, is SAVISQKPSRDICQRGTSLTIQCQVDSQVTMMFWYRQQPGQSLTLIATANQGSEATYESGFVIDKFPISRPNLTFSTLTVSNMSPEDSSIYLCSSVSGANVLTFGAGSRLTVL.

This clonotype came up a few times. As DNA, the CDR3 is TGTGCCAGCAGCTCAGGGACCGGGCACCAAGAGACCCAGTACTTC. It yields the protein CASSSGTGHQETQYF. The J gene is TRBJ2-5, the V gene TRBV7-9; D tentatively reads TRBD1 or TRBD2 (5 bases each). The CDR3 is made up of 15 amino acids. The V end lost 4 bases, the J end lost 0 bases, and 12 bases lay between the germline ends. Germline CDR1 reads SEHNR; CDR2 reads FQNEAQ (reference sequence). The entire variable domain, with the rest obtained from reference TRBV7-9 and TRBJ2-5, is as follows: DTGVSQNPRHKITKRGQNVTFRCDPISEHNRLYWYRQTLGQGPEFLTYFQNEAQLEKSRLLSDRFSAERPKGSFSTLEIQRTEQGDSAMYLCASSSGTGHQETQYFGPGTRLLVL.

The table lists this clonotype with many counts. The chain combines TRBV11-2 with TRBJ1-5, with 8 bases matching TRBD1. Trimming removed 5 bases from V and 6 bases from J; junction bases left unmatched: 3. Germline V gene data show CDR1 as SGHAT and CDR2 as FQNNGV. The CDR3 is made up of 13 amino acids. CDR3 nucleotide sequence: TGTGCCAGCAGCGCGGACAGGGCTCAGCCCCAGCATTTT. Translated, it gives CASSADRAQPQHF.

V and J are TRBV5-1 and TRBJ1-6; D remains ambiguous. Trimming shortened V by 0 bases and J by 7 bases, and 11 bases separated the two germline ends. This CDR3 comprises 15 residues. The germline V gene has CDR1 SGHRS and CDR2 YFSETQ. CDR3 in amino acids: CASSLDRTRNSPLHF. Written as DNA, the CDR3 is TGCGCCAGCAGCTTGGACCGGACCCGGAATTCACCCCTCCACTTT.

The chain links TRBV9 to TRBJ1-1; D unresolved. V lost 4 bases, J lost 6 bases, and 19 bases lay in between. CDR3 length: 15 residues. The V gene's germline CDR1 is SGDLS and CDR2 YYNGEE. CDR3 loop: CASSRARKPVPEAFF. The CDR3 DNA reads TGTGCCAGCAGCCGAGCGAGGAAACCAGTTCCTGAAGCTTTCTTT.

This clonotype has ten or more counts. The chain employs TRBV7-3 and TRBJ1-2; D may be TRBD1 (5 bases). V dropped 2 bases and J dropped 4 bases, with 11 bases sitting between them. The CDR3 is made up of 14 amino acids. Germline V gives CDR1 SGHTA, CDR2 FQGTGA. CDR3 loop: CASSLSGNGYGYTF. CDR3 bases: TGTGCCAGCAGCTTATCAGGGAACGGCTATGGCTACACCTTC.

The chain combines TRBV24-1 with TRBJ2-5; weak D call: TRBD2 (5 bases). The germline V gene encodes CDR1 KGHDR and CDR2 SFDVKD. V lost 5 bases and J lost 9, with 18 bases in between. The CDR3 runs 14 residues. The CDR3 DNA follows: TGTGCCACCAGTGTCAGAGGGATTATTCAGCCCCAGTACTTC. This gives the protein CATSVRGIIQPQYF.

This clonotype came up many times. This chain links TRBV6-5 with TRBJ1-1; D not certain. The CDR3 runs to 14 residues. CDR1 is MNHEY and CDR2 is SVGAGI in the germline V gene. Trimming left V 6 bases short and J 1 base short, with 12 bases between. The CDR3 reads CASSPIGWNTEAFF. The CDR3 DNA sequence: TGTGCCAGCAGCCCCATAGGGTGGAACACTGAAGCTTTCTTT.

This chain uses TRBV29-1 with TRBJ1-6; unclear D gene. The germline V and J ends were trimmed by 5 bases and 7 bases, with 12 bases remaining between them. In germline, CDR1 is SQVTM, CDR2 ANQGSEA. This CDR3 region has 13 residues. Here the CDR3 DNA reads TGCAGCGTTAGGGCTGATGTAAATTCACCCCTCCACTTT. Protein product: CSVRADVNSPLHF.

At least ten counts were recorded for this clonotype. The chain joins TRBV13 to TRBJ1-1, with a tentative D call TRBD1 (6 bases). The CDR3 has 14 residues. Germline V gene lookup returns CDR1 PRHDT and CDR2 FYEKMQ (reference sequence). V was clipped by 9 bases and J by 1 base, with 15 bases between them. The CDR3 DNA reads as TGTGCCAGTAGTCTCGGGACACGGAACACTGAAGCTTTCTTT. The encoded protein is CASSLGTRNTEAFF.

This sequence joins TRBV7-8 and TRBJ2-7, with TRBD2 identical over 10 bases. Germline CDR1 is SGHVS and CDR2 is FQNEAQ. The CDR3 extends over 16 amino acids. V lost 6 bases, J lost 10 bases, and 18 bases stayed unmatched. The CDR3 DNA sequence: TGTGCCAGCAGGTCCGAAAAGGGACTAGCGTCCCCCCAACAGTACTTC. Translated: CASRSEKGLASPQQYF.

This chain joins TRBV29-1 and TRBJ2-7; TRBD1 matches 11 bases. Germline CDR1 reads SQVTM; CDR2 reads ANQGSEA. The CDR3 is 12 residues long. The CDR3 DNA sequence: TGCAGGCCGGACAGGGGGCTCAACGAGCAGTACTTC. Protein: CRPDRGLNEQYF.

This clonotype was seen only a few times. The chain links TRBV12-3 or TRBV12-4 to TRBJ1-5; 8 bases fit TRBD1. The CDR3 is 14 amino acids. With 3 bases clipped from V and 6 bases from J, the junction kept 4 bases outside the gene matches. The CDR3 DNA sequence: TGTGCCAGCAGTTTTCAGGGGGCCCGTCAGCCCCAGCATTTT. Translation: CASSFQGARQPQHF.

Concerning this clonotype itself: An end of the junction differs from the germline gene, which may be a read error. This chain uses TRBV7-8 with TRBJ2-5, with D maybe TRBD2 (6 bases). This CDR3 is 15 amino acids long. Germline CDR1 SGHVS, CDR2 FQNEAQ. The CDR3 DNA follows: TGTGACAGCAGCTTACTTCGCGGGATTCGAGAGACCCAGTACTTC. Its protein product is CDSSLLRGIRETQYF.